What follows are 10 T cell receptor beta chains derived from one specimen sequenced in a study of technical replicates of blood from four donors (dated by TCRdb to about 2017). The method behind the library was the immunoSEQ multiplex PCR assay. TCRdb stores this immuneACCESS table with in-frame sequences only. Part of the clones is absent; in the studies checked, under half of the shortfall reflects unresolved V genes, and no reason is known for the rest. The sample records 85,000 or so clones, roughly 94% of which are singletons. The top ten constitute 0.26% of the sample. Specimen: T cells isolated from PBMCs. The source is a human donor in good health.

The chain combines TRBV9 with TRBJ2-7; perhaps TRBD2 as D (6 bases). The CDR3 consists of 15 residues. CDR1 and CDR2 (germline): SGDLS, YYNGEE. The V end lost 2 bases, the J end lost 4 bases, and 16 bases lay between the germline ends. CDR3 coding DNA: TGTGCCAGCAGCGTCGACTCGGGGGTTTCTTACGAGCAGTACTTC. This sequence encodes CASSVDSGVSYEQYF.

The chain carries TRBV27 and TRBJ1-4; D uncertain. From germline, CDR1 is MNHEY and CDR2 SMNVEV (reference sequence). The CDR3 loop spans 15 amino acids. V lost 6 bases and J 6 bases, leaving 17 bases between the germline ends. The CDR3 region has the DNA TGTGCCAGCAGGAGCCGAGTAGGGAGAGATGAAAAACTGTTTTTT. Translated, it gives CASRSRVGRDEKLFF.

In DNA, the CDR3 is TGCGCCAGCAGCCAAGGAAGGGGGCTAGATGAAAAACTGTTTTTT. This translates into CASSQGRGLDEKLFF. The rearrangement links TRBV4-1 to TRBJ1-4; 7 positions match TRBD1. Trimming cost V 1 base and J 6 bases; bases outside gene matches: 5. The CDR3 length is 15 residues. Looked up from germline, CDR1 is MGHRA and CDR2 is YSYEKL.

This clone was detected only a few times. The chain carries TRBV2 and TRBJ2-5, with 7 bases fitting TRBD1. With 6 bases clipped from V and 4 bases from J, the junction kept 14 bases outside the gene matches. Germline CDR1 SNHLY, CDR2 FYNNEI. The CDR3 contains 16 residues. CDR3 DNA sequence: TGTGCCAGCAGCAACCCCTCCAACAGGGGCGCAGAGACCCAGTACTTC. Its protein product is CASSNPSNRGAETQYF.

The chain employs TRBV2 and TRBJ1-5; the D gene is possibly TRBD1 (5 bases). The CDR3 runs 14 residues. The ends were cut back, 6 bases at V and 3 bases at J, with 12 bases in the middle. CDR1 SNHLY and CDR2 FYNNEI come from the germline V gene. The CDR3: CASSLTGPNQPQHF. CDR3 nucleotides: TGTGCCAGCAGCCTCACAGGACCCAATCAGCCCCAGCATTTT.

The chain employs TRBV7-9 and TRBJ2-7; D is undetermined. V was cut by 2 bases and J by 2 bases, with 16 bases left in between. This CDR3 spans 16 amino acids. CDR1 SEHNR and CDR2 FQNEAQ come from the germline V gene (reference sequence). This chain's CDR3 is CASSLSKPPEAYEQYF. The CDR3 DNA reads TGTGCCAGCAGCTTATCTAAACCCCCCGAAGCCTACGAGCAGTACTTC.

J is TRBJ2-1 and V is TRBV6-4, with a weak D call TRBD2 (6 bases). This CDR3 is built from 17 residues. The V and J ends lost 0 bases and 10 bases respectively, with 22 bases between them. In germline, CDR1 is MRHNA, CDR2 SNTAGT. This chain's CDR3 is CASSDSHNSGRFGEQFF. CDR3 nucleotide sequence: TGTGCCAGCAGTGACTCCCATAATAGCGGCAGGTTTGGAGAGCAGTTCTTC.

This chain connects TRBV5-1 to TRBJ1-2; TRBD1 aligns across 7 bases. The CDR3 spans 16 residues. Trimming at V came to 0 bases and at J to 8 bases, leaving 13 bases not matched to a gene. CDR1 SGHRS and CDR2 YFSETQ come from the germline V gene. CDR3 region: CASSLDISNRGRGYTF. CDR3 coding DNA: TGCGCCAGCAGCTTGGATATTTCGAACAGGGGTCGAGGCTACACCTTC.

This rearrangement joins TRBV5-1 to TRBJ2-7; no reliable D call. The CDR3 sequence is 16 residues long. V lost 0 bases and J lost 5, with 18 bases in between. Germline V CDR1 and CDR2: SGHRS, YFSETQ. The CDR3 region is CASSLGDTAFRNEQYF. The CDR3 coding sequence is TGCGCCAGCAGCTTGGGTGATACAGCCTTCCGCAACGAGCAGTACTTC.

J is TRBJ2-7 and V is TRBV28; 8 bases are a match to TRBD2. V gave up 6 bases and J gave up 5 bases; unmatched junction bases: 6. The germline V gene encodes CDR1 MDHEN and CDR2 SYDVKM. The length of the CDR3 is 13 residues. The CDR3 DNA sequence: TGTGCCAGCAGGGAAGTAGCGGGAAACGAGCAGTACTTC. It translates to CASREVAGNEQYF.